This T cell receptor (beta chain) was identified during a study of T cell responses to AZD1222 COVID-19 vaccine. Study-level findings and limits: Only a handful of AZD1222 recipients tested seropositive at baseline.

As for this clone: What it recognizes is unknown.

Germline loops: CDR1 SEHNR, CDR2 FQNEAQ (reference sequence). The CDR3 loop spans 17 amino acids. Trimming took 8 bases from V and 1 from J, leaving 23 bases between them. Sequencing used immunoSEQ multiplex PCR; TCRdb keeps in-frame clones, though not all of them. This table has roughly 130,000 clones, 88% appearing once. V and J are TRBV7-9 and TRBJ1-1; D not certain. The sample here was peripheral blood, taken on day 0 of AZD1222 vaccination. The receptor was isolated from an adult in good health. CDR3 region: CASAPSGLGVGNTEAFF. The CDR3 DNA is TGTGCCAGCGCGCCCTCTGGGCTTGGGGTAGGGAACACTGAAGCTTTCTTT.